A selection of T cell receptor beta chains follows, all from one sample in a study of metastatic and nonmetastatic thyroid tumors. TCRdb reprocessed the PCR reads using MiXCR. This sample carries just over 20,000 clones, over 9.5% of them seen once, and the ten largest clones take roughly 25%. The specimen was blood. These receptors were collected from a female donor with papillary thyroid cancer or a benign thyroid nodule (not recorded which). Some clones in this sample may be carry-over from other donors' samples. Each CDR3 is given with its conserved first and last residue. A D gene is named only where the DNA matches it firmly. Clone size is given for some rows only: seen once, a few or many times, or a class if the clone is expanded.

d_gene | abundance | j_gene | v_gene | len | CDR3aa | CDR3nt
TRBD1 | many | TRBJ2-7 | TRBV18 | 14 | CASSQGTVTYEQYF | TGTGCCAGCTCACAGGGGACAGTTACCTACGAGCAGTACTTC
NA | medium-sized | TRBJ1-2 | TRBV6-6 | 17 | CASSYSPNPVGTGGYTF | TGTGCCAGCAGTTACTCTCCAAACCCGGTCGGGACCGGTGGCTACACCTTC
NA | medium-sized | TRBJ2-1 | TRBV6-1 | 16 | CASSNPDRWEDNEQFF | TGTGCCAGCAGTAACCCCGACAGGTGGGAAGACAATGAGCAGTTCTTC
TRBD1 | many | TRBJ1-2 | TRBV7-3 | 14 | CASSLIAGGYGYTF | TGTGCCAGCAGCTTAATAGCAGGGGGCTATGGCTACACCTTC
NA | few | TRBJ2-3 | TRBV14 | 15 | CASSPDQGPGNTQYF | TGTGCCAGCAGCCCCGACCAGGGCCCGGGGAATACACAGTATTTT
NA | many | TRBJ2-1 | TRBV12-3/TRBV12-4 | 12 | CASRPSYNEQFF | TGTGCCAGCAGACCTTCCTACAATGAGCAGTTCTTC
NA | many | TRBJ1-4 | TRBV7-9 | 12 | CASSLVGEKLFF | TGTGCCAGCAGCTTAGTTGGTGAAAAACTGTTTTTT
NA | many | TRBJ2-5 | TRBV6-5 | 13 | CASSYQPGATQYF | TGTGCCAGCAGTTACCAGCCTGGGGCGACCCAGTACTTC
NA | NA | TRBJ1-6 | TRBV11-3 | 16 | CASSLGGLSYNSPLHF | TGTGCCAGCAGCTTAGGGGGCCTCTCCTATAATTCACCCCTCCACTTT
NA | few | TRBJ1-6 | TRBV12-3/TRBV12-4 | 15 | CASSLELSYNSPLHF | TGTGCCAGCAGTTTAGAACTGTCCTATAATTCACCCCTCCACTTT
NA | medium-sized | TRBJ2-7 | TRBV2 | 14 | CASEGRDRAYEQYF | TGTGCCAGCGAAGGGCGGGACAGAGCCTACGAGCAGTACTTC
NA | NA | TRBJ2-7 | TRBV7-2 | 15 | CVSSLAGQGGYEQYF | TGTGTCAGCAGCTTAGCAGGCCAGGGGGGCTATGAGCAGTACTTC
TRBD1 | NA | TRBJ1-3 | TRBV15 | 15 | CATSPDRGTGNTIYF | TGTGCCACCAGTCCTGACAGGGGAACGGGAAACACCATATATTTT
NA | NA | TRBJ2-1 | TRBV5-4 | 16 | CASSLAKLRDSGEQFF | TGTGCCAGCAGCTTGGCTAAGTTGCGGGACTCGGGAGAGCAGTTCTTC
NA | many | TRBJ1-1 | TRBV6-6 | 15 | CASSYSPAGSTEAFF | TGTGCCAGCAGTTACTCCCCTGCAGGTAGCACTGAAGCTTTCTTT
NA | many | TRBJ1-1 | TRBV18 | 16 | CASSPALTYSNTEAFF | TGTGCCAGCTCACCGGCTCTCACCTACTCGAACACTGAAGCTTTCTTT
NA | few | TRBJ1-1 | TRBV6-1 | 14 | CASSGSGGRFEAFF | TGTGCCAGCAGCGGGTCGGGGGGGAGGTTTGAAGCCTTCTTT
TRBD1 | few | TRBJ1-5 | TRBV28 | 17 | CASSLFLTGGVNQPQHF | TGTGCCAGCAGTTTATTCCTGACAGGGGGCGTTAATCAGCCCCAGCATTTT
NA | medium-sized | TRBJ1-6 | TRBV6-1 | 16 | CASSQVAGAEPSPLHF | TGTGCCAGCAGTCAAGTGGCGGGCGCAGAACCTTCACCCCTCCACTTT
TRBD2 | many | TRBJ2-1 | TRBV6-1 | 17 | CASSDPLLAGSYNEQFF | TGTGCCAGCAGTGATCCCCTGCTAGCGGGGTCCTACAATGAGCAGTTCTTC
NA | many | TRBJ2-7 | TRBV28 | 12 | CASSNGPYEQYF | TGTGCCAGCAGTAACGGACCCTACGAGCAGTACTTC